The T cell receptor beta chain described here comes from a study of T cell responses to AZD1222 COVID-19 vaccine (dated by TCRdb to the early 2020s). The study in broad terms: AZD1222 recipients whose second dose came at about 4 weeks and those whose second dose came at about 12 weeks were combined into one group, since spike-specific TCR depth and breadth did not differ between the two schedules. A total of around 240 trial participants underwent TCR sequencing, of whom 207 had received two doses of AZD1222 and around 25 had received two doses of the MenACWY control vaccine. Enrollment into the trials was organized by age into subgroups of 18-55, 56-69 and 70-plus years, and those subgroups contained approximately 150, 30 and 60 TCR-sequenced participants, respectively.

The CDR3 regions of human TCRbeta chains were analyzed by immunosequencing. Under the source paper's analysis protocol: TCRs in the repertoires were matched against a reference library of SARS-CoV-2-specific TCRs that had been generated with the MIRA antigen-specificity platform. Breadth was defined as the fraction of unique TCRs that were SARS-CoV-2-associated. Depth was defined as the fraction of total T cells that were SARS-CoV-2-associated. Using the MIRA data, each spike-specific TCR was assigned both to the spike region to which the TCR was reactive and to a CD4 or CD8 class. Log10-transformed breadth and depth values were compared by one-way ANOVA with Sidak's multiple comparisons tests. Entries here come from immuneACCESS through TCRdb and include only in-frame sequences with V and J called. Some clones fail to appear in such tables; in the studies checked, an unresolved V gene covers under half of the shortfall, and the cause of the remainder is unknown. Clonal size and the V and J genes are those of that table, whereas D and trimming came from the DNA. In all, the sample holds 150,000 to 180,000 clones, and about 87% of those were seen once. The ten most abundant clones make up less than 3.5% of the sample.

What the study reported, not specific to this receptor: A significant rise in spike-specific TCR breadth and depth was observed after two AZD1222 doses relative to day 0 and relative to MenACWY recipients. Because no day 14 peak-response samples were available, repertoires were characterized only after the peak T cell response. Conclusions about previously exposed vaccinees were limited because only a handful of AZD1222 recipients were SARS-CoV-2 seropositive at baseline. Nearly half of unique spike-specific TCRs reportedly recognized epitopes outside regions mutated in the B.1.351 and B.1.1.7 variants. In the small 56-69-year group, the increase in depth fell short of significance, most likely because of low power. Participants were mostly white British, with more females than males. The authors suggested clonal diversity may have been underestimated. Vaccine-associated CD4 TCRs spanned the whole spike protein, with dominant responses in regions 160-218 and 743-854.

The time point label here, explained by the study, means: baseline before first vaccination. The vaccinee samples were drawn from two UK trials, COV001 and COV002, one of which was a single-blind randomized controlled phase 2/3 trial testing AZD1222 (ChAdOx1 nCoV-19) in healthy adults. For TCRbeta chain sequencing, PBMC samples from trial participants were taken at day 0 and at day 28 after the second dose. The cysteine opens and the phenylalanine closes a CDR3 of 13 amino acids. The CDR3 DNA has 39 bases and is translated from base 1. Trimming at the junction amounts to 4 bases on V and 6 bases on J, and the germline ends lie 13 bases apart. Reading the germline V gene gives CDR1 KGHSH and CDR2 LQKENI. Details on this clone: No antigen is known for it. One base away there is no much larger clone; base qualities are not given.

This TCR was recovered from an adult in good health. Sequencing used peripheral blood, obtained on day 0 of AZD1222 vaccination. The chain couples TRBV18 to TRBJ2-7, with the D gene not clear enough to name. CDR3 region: CASSREMGREQYF. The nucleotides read TGTGCCAGCTCACGCGAGATGGGTCGCGAGCAGTACTTC.